The 4 T cell receptor beta chains presented below share a single source sample, sequenced in a study of blood T cells in healthy people across ages. For the second PCR, which ran for about 7 to 11 cycles, a sample-barcoded 5' primer and a J-beta primer mix were used. TCRdb reprocessed the 5' RACE reads via MiXCR and lists one record per CDR3 protein. The profile shows 550,000 to 600,000 distinct CDR3 sequences, 45% to 55% of them singletons. Sequencing input: blood. The origin of the receptors is a man older than 75 in good health.

The rearrangement links TRBV20-1 to TRBJ1-5; TRBD1 is a possible D gene (5 bases). Germline V CDR1 and CDR2: DFQATT, SNEGSKA (reference sequence). CDR3 length: 15 residues. The V gene lost 3 bases and the J gene lost 4 bases, with 16 bases spanning the gap. The CDR3 DNA is TGCAGTGCTAGGACAAAAGGACAACGAAATCAGCCCCAGCATTTT. Its protein product is CSARTKGQRNQPQHF.

The chain combines TRBV12-3 or TRBV12-4 with TRBJ2-5; D possibly corresponds to TRBD2 (5 bases). TRBJ2-7 matches the DNA end more closely, so the J call is doubtful. The CDR3 loop spans 11 amino acids. Written as DNA, the CDR3 is TGTGCCAGCAGGCGAGGGTTCGAGCAGTACTTC. Residues: CASRRGFEQYF.

This chain joins TRBV4-3 and TRBJ2-1; D uncertain. The CDR3 contains 15 residues. Looked up from germline, CDR1 is LGHNA and CDR2 is YSLEER. Trimming cost V 0 bases and J 4 bases, with 10 bases left between them. This CDR3 reads CASSQDGVKYNEQFF. The CDR3 coding sequence is TGCGCCAGCAGCCAAGATGGGGTGAAATACAATGAGCAGTTCTTC.

This CDR3 reads CASSQLGGQETQYF. CDR3 in DNA: TGTGCCAGCAGCCAACTAGGGGGGCAAGAGACCCAGTACTTC. The J gene is TRBJ2-5, the V gene TRBV27; either TRBD1 or TRBD2 may fit D (6 bases each). Germline-derived CDR1 and CDR2 are MNHEY and SMNVEV (reference sequence). Between the trimmed V and J ends, which lost 6 bases and 2 bases, there was a span of 13 bases. This CDR3 is built from 14 residues.